A single sample gave rise to the 27 T cell receptor beta chains below, sequenced in a study of beta chain features in type 1 diabetes. What was sequenced were expressed TCRB transcripts, since all of the isolated RNA had been reverse transcribed. Generated by immunoSEQ multiplex PCR, the TCRdb table keeps only in-frame clones and is missing some. This table has 250,000 to 400,000 clones, around 15% appearing once. What was sequenced was central memory CD4+ T cells from blood. These receptors originate from a man under 40 in good health.

This clone appeared a few times. The chain links TRBV19 to TRBJ1-2; 12 bases map to TRBD1. The CDR3 has 14 residues. Germline-derived CDR1 and CDR2 are LNHDA and SQIVND (reference sequence). Trimming took 8 bases from V and 6 from J; bases not matched to a gene: 7. The CDR3 sequence: CASEGTGGVHGYTF. In nucleotides, the CDR3 is TGTGCCAGTGAGGGGACAGGGGGCGTCCATGGCTACACCTTC.

The gene calls are TRBV7-2 and TRBJ2-7; possibly TRBD1 for D (6 bases). Germline V gene lookup returns CDR1 SGHTA and CDR2 FQGNSA. Deletions cut 5 bases from V and 4 bases from J, with 12 bases between. The CDR3 contains 13 residues. The CDR3 sequence is CASSRLGTYEQYF. In DNA form, the CDR3 reads TGTGCCAGCAGCCGCCTCGGGACATACGAGCAGTACTTC.

The chain uses TRBV9 and TRBJ2-5, with 10 bases that match TRBD1. The J call may be incorrect, as the DNA end agrees better with TRBJ2-7. The CDR3 consists of 14 residues. The germline V gene encodes CDR1 SGDLS and CDR2 YYNGEE. The CDR3 sequence: CASSRDRGAYEQYF. DNA for the CDR3: TGTGCCAGCAGCCGGGACAGGGGAGCCTACGAGCAGTACTTC.

This clone has just a few counts. The chain combines TRBV5-4 with TRBJ1-6, with 8 bases aligning to TRBD1. Trimming removed 4 bases from V and 10 bases from J; junction bases left unmatched: 4. Germline V gene data show CDR1 as SGHNT and CDR2 as YYREEE (reference sequence). CDR3 length: 13 amino acids. The CDR3 DNA reads TGTGCCAGCAGCCTGGACAGGGACTCACCCCTCCACTTT. Amino acid sequence: CASSLDRDSPLHF.

This chain uses TRBV18 with TRBJ2-5; 9 nucleotides align to TRBD2. The V gene end was trimmed by 2 bases and the J gene end by 5 bases; junction bases not matched to a gene: 6. This CDR3 has 15 residues. The V gene's germline CDR1 is KGHSH and CDR2 LQKENI. The chain's CDR3 is CASSPGSGTSETQYF. CDR3 in DNA: TGTGCCAGCTCACCAGGCTCTGGGACTAGCGAGACCCAGTACTTC.

This clone appeared a few times. This chain joins TRBV19 and TRBJ2-1; TRBD2 matches at 10 bases. Per the germline V gene, CDR1 is LNHDA and CDR2 is SQIVND (reference sequence). V lost 10 bases and J lost 7; bases outside the gene matches: 16. This CDR3 is 16 amino acids long. CDR3 in amino acids: CATRQVEASGSNEQFF. CDR3 coding DNA: TGTGCCACTAGGCAAGTTGAGGCTAGCGGGAGTAATGAGCAGTTCTTC.

A word on this clone: Distinct nucleotide sequences in the sample also encode this CDR3. V gene TRBV18 combines with J gene TRBJ1-2; no reliable D call. V lost 3 bases and J lost 4, with 3 bases in between. The germline V gene has CDR1 KGHSH and CDR2 LQKENI. This CDR3 has 11 residues. DNA for the CDR3: TGTGCCAGCTCACCCGGCTATGGCTACACCTTC. Protein: CASSPGYGYTF.

This clone occurred a few times. V and J are TRBV7-6 and TRBJ2-1; TRBD2 agrees at 15 bases. Germline V lookup: CDR1 SGHVS, CDR2 FNYEAQ. The junction had 4 bases not matched to a gene; V was cut back by 3 bases and J by 4 bases. This CDR3 spans 17 amino acids. CDR3 amino acids: CASSFPGLAGGYNEQFF. DNA for the CDR3: TGTGCCAGCAGCTTCCCCGGACTAGCGGGGGGGTACAATGAGCAGTTCTTC.

The chain joins TRBV6-1 to TRBJ2-5; TRBD2 is a possible D gene (6 bases). Germline CDR1 and CDR2: MNHNS and SASEGT. V gave up 5 bases and J gave up 5 bases, with 12 bases separating them. CDR3 length equals 13 residues. The CDR3 sequence is CASSLAWTETQYF. The CDR3 DNA follows: TGTGCCAGCAGTCTAGCGTGGACGGAGACCCAGTACTTC.

The rearrangement uses TRBV5-8 and TRBJ2-1; TRBD2 might be the D (6 bases). V gave up 0 bases and J gave up 4 bases, with 11 bases separating them. This CDR3 comprises 15 residues. Germline-derived CDR1 and CDR2 are SGHTS and YDEGEE. DNA of the CDR3: TGTGCCAGCAGCTTGGAGGGGACTTATTACAATGAGCAGTTCTTC. It encodes CASSLEGTYYNEQFF.

The chain is built from TRBV7-9 and TRBJ1-3; D unresolved. V gave up 1 base and J gave up 3 bases, with 10 bases separating them. The CDR3 has 15 residues. In germline, CDR1 is SEHNR, CDR2 FQNEAQ (reference sequence). The CDR3 bases are TGTGCCAGCAGCTTAGTAACGGGTTTTGGAAACACCATATATTTT. This encodes CASSLVTGFGNTIYF.

A few counts support this clone. The chain uses TRBV27 and TRBJ1-5; no definite D call. Germline V gives CDR1 MNHEY, CDR2 SMNVEV (reference sequence). The germline V and J ends were trimmed by 8 bases and 8 bases, with 22 bases remaining between them. CDR3 length equals 15 residues. In DNA, the CDR3 is TGTGCCAGCTCTCCGGGAAAAATATTTGGGGAGCCCCAGCATTTT. It translates to CASSPGKIFGEPQHF.

This clone was seen more than once but under ten times. The chain has TRBV27 and TRBJ2-1; D uncertain. Trimming cost V 3 bases and J 4 bases, with 19 bases left between them. The CDR3 has 17 residues. Germline assignment: CDR1 MNHEY and CDR2 SMNVEV (reference sequence). In DNA form, the CDR3 reads TGTGCCAGCAGTTTGCGACAAACAAATAAAGAATACAATGAGCAGTTCTTC. This translates into CASSLRQTNKEYNEQFF.

There are a few counts of this clone. The rearrangement joins TRBV7-2 to TRBJ2-2; D not certain. The V and J ends lost 5 bases and 1 base respectively, with 14 bases between them. The germline V gene has CDR1 SGHTA and CDR2 FQGNSA. The CDR3 runs to 16 residues. The CDR3 coding sequence is TGTGCCAGCAGCCGTTTCTGGGCAGGGAACACCGGGGAGCTGTTTTTT. It codes for CASSRFWAGNTGELFF. The full variable domain, with the rest looked up from reference TRBV7-2 and TRBJ2-2, is GAGVSQSPSNKVTEKGKDVELRCDPISGHTALYWYRQSLGQGLEFLIYFQGNSAPDKSGLPSDRFSAERTGGSVSTLTIQRTQQEDSAVYLCASSRFWAGNTGELFFGEGSRLTVL.

The rearrangement joins TRBV19 to TRBJ2-7, with D tentatively TRBD1 (6 bases). The germline CDR1 and CDR2 sequences are LNHDA and SQIVND (reference sequence). CDR3 length: 16 residues. Trimming stripped 5 bases from V and 4 bases from J, with 21 bases between. The CDR3 DNA reads TGTGCCAGTAGTGGCATGTCGAGGGGGTATAGGTACGAGCAGTACGTC. Amino acid sequence: CASSGMSRGYRYEQYV.

This chain uses TRBV7-7 with TRBJ2-7, with unresolved D. Trimming took off 2 bases at V and 5 bases at J, with 10 bases between the two ends. Germline-derived CDR1 and CDR2 are SSHAT and FNYEAQ (reference sequence). The CDR3 contains 13 residues. The CDR3 DNA is TGTGCCAGCAGCTTAATGAGTTACCACGAGCAGTACTTC. Translation gives CASSLMSYHEQYF.

This clone was seen more than once but under ten times. This rearrangement joins TRBV5-4 to TRBJ1-1; perhaps TRBD1 as D (6 bases). The V gene lost 4 bases and the J gene lost 2 bases, with 15 bases spanning the gap. Germline V CDR1 and CDR2: SGHNT, YYREEE (reference sequence). This CDR3 has 15 amino acids. As DNA, the CDR3 is TGTGCCAGCAGCCCTAGGGGGGGGATAAACACTGAAGCTTTCTTT. This encodes CASSPRGGINTEAFF. Looking up the rest from reference TRBV5-4 and TRBJ1-1 gives the full variable domain: ETGVTQSPTHLIKTRGQQVTLRCSSQSGHNTVSWYQQALGQGPQFIFQYYREEENGRGNFPPRFSGLQFPNYSSELNVNALELDDSALYLCASSPRGGINTEAFFGQGTRLTVV.

This clone was found a few times. This chain links TRBV5-6 with TRBJ2-7, with D tentatively TRBD2 (6 bases). The V gene lost 1 base and the J gene lost 6 bases, with 11 bases spanning the gap. CDR3 length equals 13 residues. Germline assignment: CDR1 SGHDT and CDR2 YYEEEE. CDR3: CASSLFSSGEQYV. The CDR3 DNA follows: TGTGCCAGCAGCTTGTTCAGTAGCGGCGAGCAGTACGTC.

A word on this clone: Distinct nucleotide sequences in the sample also encode this CDR3. The V gene is TRBV6-1, the J gene TRBJ2-5; weak D call: TRBD2 (5 bases). The germline V gene encodes CDR1 MNHNS and CDR2 SASEGT. Trimming removed 5 bases from V and 5 bases from J, with 6 bases in between. The CDR3 extends over 11 amino acids. The CDR3 DNA is TGTGCCAGCAGTCCGGGGGAGACCCAGTACTTC. Translation gives CASSPGETQYF.

A few counts support this clone. The chain has TRBV6-6 and TRBJ2-7; a possible D gene is TRBD1 (8 bases). V lost 10 bases, J lost 3 bases, and 16 bases lay in between. Germline CDR1 and CDR2: MNHNY and SVGAGI (reference sequence). The CDR3 runs to 13 residues. CDR3 loop: CATRGLADYEQYV. In nucleotides, the CDR3 is TGTGCCACCAGGGGGCTAGCGGACTACGAGCAGTACGTC.

This clone has a handful of counts. The chain has TRBV5-4 and TRBJ2-5, with D tentatively TRBD1 (6 bases). With 5 bases removed from V and 4 bases from J, the gap between germline ends came to 15 bases. Germline V gene lookup returns CDR1 SGHNT and CDR2 YYREEE (reference sequence). This CDR3 has 14 amino acids. This CDR3 reads CASSIQGRGETQYF. CDR3 in DNA: TGTGCCAGCAGTATACAGGGTCGGGGAGAGACCCAGTACTTC.

This clone was seen repeatedly, ten times or more. The chain uses TRBV7-2 and TRBJ1-3; D uncertain. The CDR3 contains 16 residues. Per the germline V gene, CDR1 is SGHTA and CDR2 is FQGNSA. Trimming took 5 bases from V and 0 from J, leaving 14 bases between them. CDR3 loop: CASSPTSGVSGNTIYF. Here the CDR3 DNA reads TGTGCCAGCAGCCCTACTTCCGGAGTCTCTGGAAACACCATATATTTT.

This clone has only a few counts. The rearrangement uses TRBV4-2 and TRBJ1-1; D not resolved. Deletions cut 1 base from V and 1 base from J, with 10 bases between. Germline V CDR1 and CDR2: LGHNA, YNFKEQ. The CDR3 runs 15 residues. This CDR3 reads CASSQASSTNTEAFF. The CDR3 nucleotides read TGTGCCAGCAGCCAAGCCTCATCGACGAACACTGAAGCTTTCTTT.

In its sample, this clone was seen a few times. The chain links TRBV4-3 to TRBJ2-1; D may correspond to TRBD1 or TRBD2 (5 bases each). Germline lookup yields CDR1 LGHNA and CDR2 YSLEER. The CDR3 spans 16 residues. The ends were cut back, 0 bases at V and 8 bases at J, with 17 bases in the middle. The CDR3 reads CASSQDPGPAGDEQFF. The CDR3, as DNA: TGCGCCAGCAGCCAAGATCCGGGACCGGCTGGGGATGAGCAGTTCTTC.

This clone appeared a few times. V and J are TRBV4-3 and TRBJ1-2; 7 bases are shared with TRBD1. The CDR3 consists of 17 residues. With V trimmed by 0 bases and J by 4 bases, 11 bases remained unmatched. Germline values: CDR1 LGHNA, CDR2 YSLEER. CDR3 protein: CASSQDLGRDSIYGYTF. CDR3 DNA sequence: TGCGCCAGCAGCCAAGATCTAGGCCGGGACAGCATCTATGGCTACACCTTC.

This chain connects TRBV6-5 to TRBJ2-3; 7 bases are a match to TRBD1. After removal of 5 bases from V and 6 bases from J, the junction contained 11 bases not matched to a gene. Per the germline V gene, CDR1 is MNHEY and CDR2 is SVGAGI. This CDR3 spans 15 amino acids. CDR3 bases: TGTGCCAGCAGTCTGGGACAGCCCACGGGGGATACGCAGTATTTT. This sequence encodes CASSLGQPTGDTQYF.

The chain uses TRBV27 and TRBJ2-1; possibly TRBD2 for D (6 bases). Trimming removed 5 bases at V and 9 bases at J, with 29 bases between. The CDR3 loop spans 18 amino acids. Germline CDR1 MNHEY, CDR2 SMNVEV (reference sequence). The CDR3 sequence is CASSPGTLGRGPYSEQFF. CDR3 DNA sequence: TGTGCCAGCAGTCCCGGGACCTTGGGGCGGGGACCGTACTCTGAGCAGTTCTTC.